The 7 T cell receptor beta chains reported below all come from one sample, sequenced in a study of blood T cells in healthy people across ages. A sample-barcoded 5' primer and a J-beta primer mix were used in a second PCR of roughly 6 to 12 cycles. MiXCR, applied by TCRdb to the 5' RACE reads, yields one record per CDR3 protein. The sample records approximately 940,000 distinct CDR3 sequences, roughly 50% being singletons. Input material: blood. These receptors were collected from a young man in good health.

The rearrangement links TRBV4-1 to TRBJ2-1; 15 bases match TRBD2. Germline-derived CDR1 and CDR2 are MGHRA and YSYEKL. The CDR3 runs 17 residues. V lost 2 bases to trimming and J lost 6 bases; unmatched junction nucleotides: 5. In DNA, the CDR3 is TGCGCCAGCAGCCAACGGACTAGCGGGGGGGCCCTCAATGAGCAGTTCTTC. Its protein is CASSQRTSGGALNEQFF.

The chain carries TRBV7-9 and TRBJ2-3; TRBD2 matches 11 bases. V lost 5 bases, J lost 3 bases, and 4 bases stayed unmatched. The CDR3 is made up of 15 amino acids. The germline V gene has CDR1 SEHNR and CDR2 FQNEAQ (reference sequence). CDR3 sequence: CASSILAGVTDTQYF. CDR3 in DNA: TGTGCCAGCAGCATACTAGCGGGGGTTACAGATACGCAGTATTTT.

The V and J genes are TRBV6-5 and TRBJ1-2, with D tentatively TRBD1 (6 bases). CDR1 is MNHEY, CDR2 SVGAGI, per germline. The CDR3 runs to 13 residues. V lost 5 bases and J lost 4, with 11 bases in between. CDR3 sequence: CASSGDTSYGYTF. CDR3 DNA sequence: TGTGCCAGCAGTGGGGACACCTCCTATGGCTACACCTTC.

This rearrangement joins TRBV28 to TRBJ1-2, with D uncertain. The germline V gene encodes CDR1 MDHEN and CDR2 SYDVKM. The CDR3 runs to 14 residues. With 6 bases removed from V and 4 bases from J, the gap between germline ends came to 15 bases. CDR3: CASRGEGSAYGYTF. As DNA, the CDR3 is TGTGCCAGCAGAGGTGAGGGTTCAGCCTATGGCTACACCTTC.

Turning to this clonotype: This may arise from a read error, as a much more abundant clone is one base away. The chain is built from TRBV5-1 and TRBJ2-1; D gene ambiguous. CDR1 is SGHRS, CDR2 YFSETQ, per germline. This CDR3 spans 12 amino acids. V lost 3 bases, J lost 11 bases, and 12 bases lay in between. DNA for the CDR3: TGCGCCAGCAGCTCCTATAGAGATAAGCAGTTCTTC. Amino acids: CASSSYRDKQFF.

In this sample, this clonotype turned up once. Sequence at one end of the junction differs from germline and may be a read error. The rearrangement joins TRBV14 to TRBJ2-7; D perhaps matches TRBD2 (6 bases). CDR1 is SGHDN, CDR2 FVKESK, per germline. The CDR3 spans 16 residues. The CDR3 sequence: CASSRGGARGRYEQYF. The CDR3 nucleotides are TGCGCCAGCAGCCGAGGCGGGGCAAGGGGCCGATACGAGCAGTACTTC.

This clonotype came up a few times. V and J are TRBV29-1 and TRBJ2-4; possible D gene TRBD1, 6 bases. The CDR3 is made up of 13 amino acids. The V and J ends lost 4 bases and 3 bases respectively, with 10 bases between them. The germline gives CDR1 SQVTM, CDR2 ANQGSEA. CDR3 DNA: TGCAGCGTTGCAGGGGCTGTCAAAAACATTCAGTACTTC. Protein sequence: CSVAGAVKNIQYF.